These 10 T cell receptor beta chains were all obtained from the same sample, sequenced in a study of cytomegalovirus exposure and HLA in healthy donors. Both 60 Vbeta primers and 13 Jbeta primers went into the PCR. Sequencing used immunoSEQ multiplex PCR; TCRdb keeps in-frame clones, though not all of them. The sample comprises about 190,000 clones, around 84% of which are singletons, and 3.4% rests with the top ten. Sample: PBMCs. These receptors were collected from a man aged 35-49 years in good health and CMV-seropositive.

The chain has TRBV2 and TRBJ1-1; maybe TRBD1 (5 bases). Germline CDR1 reads SNHLY; CDR2 reads FYNNEI. Trimming shortened V by 3 bases and J by 4 bases, and 9 bases separated the two germline ends. This CDR3 is built from 13 residues. CDR3 amino acids: CASSEGGTTEAFF. The CDR3 nucleotides are TGTGCCAGCAGTGAGGGGGGAACCACTGAAGCTTTCTTT.

Only a few counts were recorded for this clone. The chain uses TRBV7-9 and TRBJ1-1; 10 nucleotides match TRBD1. Trimming cost V 5 bases and J 5 bases; bases outside gene matches: 11. The CDR3 is made up of 16 amino acids. Germline values: CDR1 SEHNR, CDR2 FQNEAQ (reference sequence). For the CDR3, the DNA is TGTGCCAGCAGCATCGGAGGGGGACAGGGGAAGACTGAAGCTTTCTTT. It is translated as CASSIGGGQGKTEAFF.

The V gene is TRBV2, the J gene TRBJ1-1; D unresolved. V was trimmed by 8 bases and J by 6 bases, leaving 19 bases between them. Germline V CDR1 and CDR2: SNHLY, FYNNEI. CDR3 length: 14 residues. CDR3 DNA sequence: TGTGCCAGCCGCCCGTGGGCAAGCCTGGCTGAAGCTTTCTTT. It encodes CASRPWASLAEAFF.

The chain recombines TRBV6-6 with TRBJ2-7; TRBD1 matches 9 bases. V was pared by 5 bases and J by 2 bases, with 7 bases of the junction left unmatched. In germline, CDR1 is MNHNY, CDR2 SVGAGI (reference sequence). There are 15 residues in the CDR3. The CDR3 nucleotides read TGTGCCAGCAGTGCCCGACAGGGGGGACCCTACGAGCAGTACTTC. This gives the protein CASSARQGGPYEQYF.

The chain links TRBV2 to TRBJ1-5; a possible D gene is TRBD1 (5 bases). Germline V gene data show CDR1 as SNHLY and CDR2 as FYNNEI. This CDR3 is 15 amino acids long. Deletions cut 6 bases from V and 1 base from J, with 13 bases between. The CDR3 coding sequence is TGTGCCAGCAGCCTCTTCGGGGGGAGCAATCAGCCCCAGCATTTT. Translated, it gives CASSLFGGSNQPQHF.

The chain links TRBV5-6 to TRBJ2-7; 7 positions match TRBD2. V was clipped by 3 bases and J by 0 bases; unmatched bases: 6. In germline, CDR1 is SGHDT, CDR2 YYEEEE. The CDR3 is made up of 15 amino acids. The CDR3 nucleotides read TGTGCCAGCAGCTGGGGCGGGGGTTCCTCCTACGAGCAGTACTTC. It specifies CASSWGGGSSYEQYF.

The chain carries TRBV6-1 and TRBJ2-5, with 8 bases fitting TRBD2. This CDR3 is 13 amino acids long. V trimming: 6 bases; J trimming: 5 bases; junction bases outside the gene matches: 5. Germline V gene lookup returns CDR1 MNHNS and CDR2 SASEGT. CDR3 coding DNA: TGTGCCAGCAGGAAAGCGGGAGTGGAGACCCAGTACTTC. It translates to CASRKAGVETQYF.

CDR3 protein: CASSFQGPSYEQYF. The CDR3 coding sequence is TGCGCCAGCAGTTTTCAGGGCCCCTCCTACGAGCAGTACTTC. The V call is TRBV5-1, the J call TRBJ2-5, with D tentatively TRBD1 (5 bases). Matching the DNA end better, TRBJ2-7 makes the J call doubtful. The germline V gene has CDR1 SGHRS and CDR2 YFSETQ. CDR3 size: 14 residues.

In nucleotides, the CDR3 is TGTGCCAGCAGTCTCTCGGGGGGGACTAATGAAAAACTGTTTTTT. The encoded protein is CASSLSGGTNEKLFF. The chain recombines TRBV6-5 with TRBJ1-4; tentatively, D is TRBD1 (5 bases). Per germline, CDR1 MNHEY and CDR2 SVGAGI. Trimming pared 5 bases from V and 2 bases from J, leaving 12 bases between. This CDR3 has 15 residues.

The chain is built from TRBV2 and TRBJ2-1; 11 bases map to TRBD2. The CDR3 length is 13 residues. Germline CDR1 reads SNHLY; CDR2 reads FYNNEI. With 6 bases clipped from V and 7 bases from J, the junction kept 2 bases outside the gene matches. The CDR3 is CASRLAGGNEQFF. The DNA for the CDR3 is TGTGCCAGCAGATTAGCGGGAGGGAATGAGCAGTTCTTC.